The entry that follows covers one T cell receptor (beta chain) sequence. The clone's antigen remains unknown. Base qualities are not recorded, but no much larger clone differs from it by a single base. TCR beta CDR3 regions were sequenced from DNA using the immunoSEQ Assay. Processing in the source paper ran as follows. To compute T cell density, TCR beta template counts were normalized to usable DNA, which was estimated by amplifying housekeeping genes. The preseqR package was used to estimate richness by extrapolating to 400,000 templates for PBMC samples and to 120,000 templates for tissue samples. Clonality was defined as one minus Pielou's evenness. Tissue-enriched TCRs were identified by differential abundance testing using productive amino-acid clonotypes, minimum total count 5 and alpha 0.1. The Jaccard Index and the Morisita Overlap Index were used to measure repertoire overlap between compartments. TCR beta CDR3s were clustered by GLIPH together with public tetramer-defined viral CDR3s, and at least three viral sequences plus V-gene enrichment were required for viral motifs. The table was pulled from immuneACCESS by TCRdb, which kept in-frame rearrangements only. Such tables lose some clones; where checked, under half of the loss comes from unresolved V genes, and the rest has no known cause. That table is the source of V, J and clone size, and D and trimming were worked out from the DNA. This sample gives about 21,000 clones in total; 88% of them show up just once. Under 30% of the sample comes from the top ten.

At diagnosis, tumor, uninvolved tumor-adjacent lung and peripheral blood were collected and then preserved as a mix of FFPE and fresh-frozen material. Blood samples were analyzed as peripheral blood mononuclear cells for TCR repertoire profiling. These data come from a study of T cells in localized non-small cell lung cancer (dated by TCRdb to 2020 to 2022). For the study in its entirety: The study analyzed T cell repertoires of roughly 220 early-stage NSCLC patients, comparing tumors and uninvolved tumor-adjacent lungs. The cohort comprised approximately 240 treatment-naïve NSCLC patients with resected, localized lung tumors. NSCLC patients had a mean age of approximately 70 years, and more than 120 were male and about a hundred female. Here is what the overall study found, with its caveats: Because the study design was exploratory, TCR variables were selected using unadjusted p-values without false-discovery rate correction. Uninvolved tumor-adjacent lung showed the highest T cell clonality, higher than tumor, which suggests more focused antigenic responses in the uninvolved tumor-adjacent lung. A median of around 57 of the top 100 tumor clones turned up in the paired uninvolved adjacent lung, and 28 of those clones also ranked among the top 100 of that same adjacent lung. Because multi-region tumor sequencing was not done, intratumor heterogeneity could not be ruled out. Higher T cell density in blood was associated with longer overall survival, whereas higher clonality in adjacent lung was associated with shorter survival.

Via the germline V gene (reference sequence), CDR1 is SEHNR and CDR2 FQNEAQ. Reading from cysteine to phenylalanine, the CDR3 counts 15 amino acids. Of the read, only the CDR3 DNA is kept; its 45 bases are in frame from base 1. Trimming removed 4 bases from V and 4 bases from J, leaving 14 bases between the germline ends. This receptor was identified in a male donor at least 60 years old with stage II lung adenocarcinoma. The sample consisted of peripheral blood mononuclear cells, taken before any cancer treatment. This sequence uses TRBV7-9 and TRBJ1-3, with no D gene named confidently. The DNA is TGTGCCAGCAGCTCCAGTCAAGGGAAGGGAAACACCATATATTTT. This translates into CASSSSQGKGNTIYF.